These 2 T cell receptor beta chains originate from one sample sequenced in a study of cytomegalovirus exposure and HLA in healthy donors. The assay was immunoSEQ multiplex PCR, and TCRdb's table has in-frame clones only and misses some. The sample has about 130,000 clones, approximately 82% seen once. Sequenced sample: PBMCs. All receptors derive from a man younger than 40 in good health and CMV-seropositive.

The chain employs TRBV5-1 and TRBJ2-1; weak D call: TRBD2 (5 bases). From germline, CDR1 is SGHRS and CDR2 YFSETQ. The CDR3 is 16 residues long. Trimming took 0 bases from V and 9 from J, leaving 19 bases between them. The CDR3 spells CASSLGQRDGVGEQFF. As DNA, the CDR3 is TGCGCCAGCAGCTTGGGGCAGAGGGATGGAGTGGGTGAGCAGTTCTTC.

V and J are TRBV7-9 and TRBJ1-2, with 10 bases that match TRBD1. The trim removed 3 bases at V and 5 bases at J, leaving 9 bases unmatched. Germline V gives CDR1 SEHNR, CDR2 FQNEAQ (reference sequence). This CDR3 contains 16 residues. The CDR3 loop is CASSLPTGGDEYGYTF. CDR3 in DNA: TGTGCCAGCAGCTTGCCGACAGGGGGCGACGAGTATGGCTACACCTTC.